The next 14 T cell receptor beta chains were all read from a single sample in a study of T-cell reconstitution after alpha-beta-depleted transplantation in children. It was with unique molecular identifiers that the TCRbeta library was prepared. TCRdb re-called the PCR reads with MiXCR, one entry per CDR3 protein. Of around 420,000 distinct CDR3 sequences listed, about a sixth are singletons. The material sequenced was PBMCs, mostly from graft donor cells, taken 360 days after TCRalphabeta/CD19-depleted stem cell transplant. The receptors originated from a boy younger than two who had a stem cell transplant for Wiskott-Aldrich syndrome, so the T cells may come from the graft donor.

The rearrangement uses TRBV30 and TRBJ2-7, with 10 bases lining up with TRBD1. The CDR3 consists of 13 residues. J gave up 3 bases and V 3 bases, and 2 bases lay outside the gene matches. Germline values: CDR1 GTSNPN, CDR2 SVGIG (reference sequence). CDR3 loop: CAWSRDRGYEQYF. In nucleotides, the CDR3 is TGTGCCTGGAGCCGGGACAGGGGCTACGAGCAGTACTTC.

The V call is TRBV5-1, the J call TRBJ2-1; D remains unclear. Germline V lookup: CDR1 SGHRS, CDR2 YFSETQ. Trimming took off 3 bases at V and 2 bases at J, with 24 bases between the two ends. The CDR3 contains 19 residues. The CDR3 DNA sequence: TGCGCCAGCAGCTCCGGCCCCCCCGGCAGGTTAGCCACCTACAATGAGCAGTTCTTC. This encodes CASSSGPPGRLATYNEQFF.

This sequence joins TRBV6-1 and TRBJ2-3, with D perhaps TRBD2 (5 bases). CDR3 length: 13 amino acids. Germline V gives CDR1 MNHNS, CDR2 SASEGT. The V gene lost 1 base and the J gene lost 8 bases, with 10 bases spanning the gap. CDR3 protein: CASSEDVRVTQYF. The CDR3 DNA follows: TGTGCCAGCAGTGAAGATGTGCGGGTTACGCAGTATTTT.

This clonotype was counted between two and nine times. V and J are TRBV7-9 and TRBJ2-5; 7 bases fit TRBD1. V lost 5 bases, J lost 3 bases, and 9 bases stayed unmatched. This CDR3 is 15 amino acids long. Germline-derived CDR1 and CDR2 are SEHNR and FQNEAQ (reference sequence). As DNA, the CDR3 is TGTGCCAGCAGCCAGACTCGACAGGGCAAAGAGACCCAGTACTTC. It is translated as CASSQTRQGKETQYF. Filled out from reference TRBV7-9 and TRBJ2-5, the complete variable domain reads DTGVSQNPRHKITKRGQNVTFRCDPISEHNRLYWYRQTLGQGPEFLTYFQNEAQLEKSRLLSDRFSAERPKGSFSTLEIQRTEQGDSAMYLCASSQTRQGKETQYFGPGTRLLVL.

The chain links TRBV7-9 to TRBJ2-1; 10 bases line up with TRBD2. The V and J ends lost 5 bases and 6 bases, in that order; junction bases with no gene match: 7. Germline-derived CDR1 and CDR2 are SEHNR and FQNEAQ (reference sequence). This CDR3 spans 15 amino acids. CDR3 residues: CASSPTSGKSNEQFF. CDR3 in DNA: TGTGCCAGCAGCCCAACTAGCGGGAAAAGCAATGAGCAGTTCTTC.

The V gene is TRBV18, the J gene TRBJ1-2; a possible D gene is TRBD1 (6 bases). The CDR3 spans 14 residues. V lost 1 base to trimming and J lost 2 bases, with 8 bases between them. CDR1 is KGHSH and CDR2 is LQKENI in the germline V gene. This chain's CDR3 is CASSPRGGNYGYTF. The CDR3 DNA sequence: TGTGCCAGCTCACCACGAGGGGGAAACTATGGCTACACCTTC.

The chain uses TRBV12-3 or TRBV12-4 and TRBJ2-3, with TRBD1 matching 7 bases. V lost 5 bases to trimming and J lost 3 bases; unmatched junction nucleotides: 2. This CDR3 comprises 13 residues. CDR3 bases: TGTGCCAGCAGTCCGGGACAGACAGATACGCAGTATTTT. It specifies CASSPGQTDTQYF.

This rearrangement joins TRBV28 to TRBJ2-1, with a possible D match to TRBD1 (6 bases). V shed 6 bases and J shed 4 bases, with 16 bases lying between them. In germline, CDR1 is MDHEN, CDR2 SYDVKM. This CDR3 contains 15 residues. CDR3 sequence (DNA): TGTGCCAGCAGGACCAGGATCCAGGGGTACAATGAGCAGTTCTTC. Protein sequence: CASRTRIQGYNEQFF. Supplemented by reference TRBV28 and TRBJ2-1, the full variable domain reads DVKVTQSSRYLVKRTGEKVFLECVQDMDHENMFWYRQDPGLGLRLIYFSYDVKMKEKGDIPEGYSVSREKKERFSLILESASTNQTSMYLCASRTRIQGYNEQFFGPGTRLTVL.

This clonotype was found many times. This chain joins TRBV12-3 or TRBV12-4 and TRBJ2-7, with D unresolved. The CDR3 totals 12 residues. The ends were cut back, 3 bases at V and 4 bases at J, with 7 bases in the middle. This CDR3 is CASSFRLYEQYF. The CDR3 coding sequence is TGTGCCAGCAGTTTCCGTTTATACGAGCAGTACTTC.

This clonotype has a handful of counts. The V gene is TRBV7-9, the J gene TRBJ2-1; TRBD1 agrees at 9 bases. CDR1 and CDR2 from the germline V gene are SEHNR and FQNEAQ (reference sequence). This CDR3 comprises 15 residues. The J segment lost 5 bases and the V segment lost 5 bases, leaving 7 bases of the junction unmatched. The CDR3 reads CASSLKGTGNNEQFF. DNA of the CDR3: TGTGCCAGCAGCCTAAAGGGGACAGGGAACAATGAGCAGTTCTTC.

This chain connects TRBV2 to TRBJ2-2; perhaps TRBD2 as D (5 bases). CDR3 length equals 14 residues. Trimming took off 3 bases at V and 4 bases at J, with 9 bases between the two ends. Germline lookup yields CDR1 SNHLY and CDR2 FYNNEI. CDR3 sequence (DNA): TGTGCCAGCAGTGATCGAGGGTTCACCGGGGAGCTGTTTTTT. Its translation: CASSDRGFTGELFF.

This chain connects TRBV6-1 to TRBJ2-4; D is ambiguous. The V and J ends lost 8 bases and 0 bases respectively, with 14 bases between them. The CDR3 length is 15 residues. Germline values: CDR1 MNHNS, CDR2 SASEGT. The CDR3 DNA reads TGTGCCAGCCAACCCGATAGCAGAGCCAAAAACATTCAGTACTTC. This encodes CASQPDSRAKNIQYF.

The rearrangement joins TRBV6-5 to TRBJ1-6; the D is unclear. Germline CDR1 reads MNHEY; CDR2 reads SVGAGI. The CDR3 runs 16 residues. The V end lost 0 bases, the J end lost 7 bases, and 13 bases lay between the germline ends. CDR3 residues: CASSYSMDHTNSPLHF. The CDR3, as DNA: TGTGCCAGCAGTTACTCGATGGACCATACAAATTCACCCCTCCACTTT.

V and J are TRBV24-1 and TRBJ2-1; D is possibly TRBD1 (5 bases). Germline loops: CDR1 KGHDR, CDR2 SFDVKD. V was shortened by 2 bases and J by 0 bases, with 10 bases between the two germline ends. This CDR3 has 16 amino acids. CDR3 nucleotide sequence: TGTGCCACCAGTGATTCATACAGGAGCTCCTACAATGAGCAGTTCTTC. Encoded protein: CATSDSYRSSYNEQFF.